This T cell receptor (beta chain) was identified in a study of control samples from healthy donors and cancer patients. The assay was immunoSEQ multiplex PCR, and TCRdb's table has in-frame clones only and misses some. The data hold 80,000 or so clones, with around 94% observed a single time. V gave up 2 bases and J gave up 8 bases, with 6 bases separating them. The length of the CDR3 is 11 residues. CDR1 is MNHEY, CDR2 SMNVEV, per germline (reference sequence). The TCR originated in a woman in her forties in good health. Sequencing used blood. This chain joins TRBV27 and TRBJ1-1, with D perhaps TRBD1 (5 bases). The CDR3 loop reads CASSLGGEAFF. In nucleotides, the CDR3 is TGTGCCAGCAGTTTAGGGGGGGAAGCTTTCTTT.